This T cell receptor beta chain originates from a study of blood T cell repertoires in COVID-19. Overall study context: Samples representing acute and convalescent COVID-19 were sourced from the United States, Italy and Spain. PBMCs, B-cell-depleted T cells, or T cells were the source of the cDNA or gDNA that made up the material.

Original methodology: For nucleated cells, counts were estimated from reference gene primer amplification. Clones were read by immunoSEQ multiplex PCR, and TCRdb kept only the in-frame ones, dropping some. V and J calls and clone size are those listed in that table; D and trimming were worked out from the DNA. The data hold tens of thousands of clones, with 88% observed a single time. V lost 8 bases and J lost 4; bases outside the gene matches: 11. The CDR3 is 16 residues long. The V gene's germline CDR1 is LNHDA and CDR2 SQIVND (reference sequence). Sample: peripheral blood. The chain employs TRBV19 and TRBJ1-5, with 10 bases fitting TRBD1. The sequence was obtained from an elderly woman with active or convalescent COVID-19. The CDR3 DNA sequence: TGTGCCAGTGCCGCGCCGGGACAGGGGTTTAATCAGCCCCAGCATTTT. Translated, it gives CASAAPGQGFNQPQHF.